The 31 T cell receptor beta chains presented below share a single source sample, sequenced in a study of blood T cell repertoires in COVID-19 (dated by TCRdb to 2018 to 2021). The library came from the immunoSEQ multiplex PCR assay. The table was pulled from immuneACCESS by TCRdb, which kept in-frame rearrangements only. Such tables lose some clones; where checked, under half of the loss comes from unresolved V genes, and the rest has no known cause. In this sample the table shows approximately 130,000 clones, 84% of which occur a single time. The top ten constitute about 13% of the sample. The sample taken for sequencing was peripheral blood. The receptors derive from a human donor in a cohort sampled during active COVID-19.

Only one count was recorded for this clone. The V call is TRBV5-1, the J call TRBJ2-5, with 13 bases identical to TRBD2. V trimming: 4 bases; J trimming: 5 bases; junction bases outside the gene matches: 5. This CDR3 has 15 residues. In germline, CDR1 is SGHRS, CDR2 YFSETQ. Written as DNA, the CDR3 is TGCGCCAGCAGCGGGACTAGCGGGGCCGGGGAGACCCAGTACTTC. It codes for CASSGTSGAGETQYF. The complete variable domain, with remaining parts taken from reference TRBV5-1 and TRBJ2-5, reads KAGVTQTPRYLIKTRGQQVTLSCSPISGHRSVSWYQQTPGQGLQFLFEYFSETQRNKGNFPGRFSGRQFSNSRSEMNVSTLELGDSALYLCASSGTSGAGETQYFGPGTRLLVL.

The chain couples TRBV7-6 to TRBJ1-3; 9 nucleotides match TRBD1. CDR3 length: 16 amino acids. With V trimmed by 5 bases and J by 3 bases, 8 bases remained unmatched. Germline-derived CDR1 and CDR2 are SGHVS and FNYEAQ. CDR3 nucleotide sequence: TGTGCCAGCAGCCAGGAACAGGGGGCGGTTGGAAACACCATATATTTT. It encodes CASSQEQGAVGNTIYF.

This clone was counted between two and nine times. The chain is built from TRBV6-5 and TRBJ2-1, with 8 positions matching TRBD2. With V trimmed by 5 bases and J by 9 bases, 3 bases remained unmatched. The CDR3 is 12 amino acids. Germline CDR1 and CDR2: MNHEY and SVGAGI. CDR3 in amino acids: CASSMRGAEQFF. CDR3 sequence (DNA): TGTGCCAGCAGTATGCGGGGGGCTGAGCAGTTCTTC.

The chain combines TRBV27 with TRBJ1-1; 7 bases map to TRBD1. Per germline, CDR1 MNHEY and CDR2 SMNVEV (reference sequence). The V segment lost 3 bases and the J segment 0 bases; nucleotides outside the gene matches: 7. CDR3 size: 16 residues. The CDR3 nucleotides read TGTGCCAGCAGTTTCGGACAGGTACACATGAACACTGAAGCTTTCTTT. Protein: CASSFGQVHMNTEAFF.

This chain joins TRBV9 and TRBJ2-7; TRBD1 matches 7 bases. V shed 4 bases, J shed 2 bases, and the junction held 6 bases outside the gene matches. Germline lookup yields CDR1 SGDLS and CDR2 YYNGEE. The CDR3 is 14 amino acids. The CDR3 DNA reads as TGTGCCAGCAGCCCTTGGGACAGAACCTACGAGCAGTACTTC. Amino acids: CASSPWDRTYEQYF.

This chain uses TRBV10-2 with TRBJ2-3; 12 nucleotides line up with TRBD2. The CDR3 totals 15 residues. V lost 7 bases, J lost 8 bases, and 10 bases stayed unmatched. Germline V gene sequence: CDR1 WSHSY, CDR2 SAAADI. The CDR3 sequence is CASTWTSGAGGTQYF. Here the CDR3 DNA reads TGCGCCAGCACTTGGACTAGCGGGGCTGGGGGTACGCAGTATTTT.

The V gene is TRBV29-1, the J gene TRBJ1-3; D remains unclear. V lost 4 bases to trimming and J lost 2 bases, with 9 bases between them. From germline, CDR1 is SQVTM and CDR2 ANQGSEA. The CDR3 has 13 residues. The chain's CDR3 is CSVAPSAGNTIYF. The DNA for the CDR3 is TGCAGCGTTGCGCCGAGCGCTGGAAACACCATATATTTT.

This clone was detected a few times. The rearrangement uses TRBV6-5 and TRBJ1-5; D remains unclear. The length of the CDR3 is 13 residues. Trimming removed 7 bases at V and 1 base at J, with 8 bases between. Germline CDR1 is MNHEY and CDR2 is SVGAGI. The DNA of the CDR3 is TGTGCCAGCACGGGGAGAAGCAATCAGCCCCAGCATTTT. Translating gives CASTGRSNQPQHF.

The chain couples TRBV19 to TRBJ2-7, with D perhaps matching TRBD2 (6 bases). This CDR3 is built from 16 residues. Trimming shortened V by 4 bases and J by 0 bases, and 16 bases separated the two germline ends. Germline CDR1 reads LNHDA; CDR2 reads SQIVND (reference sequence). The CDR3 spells CASSNPRAGGSYEQYF. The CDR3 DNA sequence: TGTGCCAGTAGTAACCCGCGCGCCGGGGGCTCCTACGAGCAGTACTTC.

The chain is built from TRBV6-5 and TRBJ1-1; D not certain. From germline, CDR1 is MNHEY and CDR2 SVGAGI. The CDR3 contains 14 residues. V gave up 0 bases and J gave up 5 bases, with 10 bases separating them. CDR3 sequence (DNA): TGTGCCAGCAGTTACTCCACCGCTAGGACTGAAGCTTTCTTT. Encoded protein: CASSYSTARTEAFF.

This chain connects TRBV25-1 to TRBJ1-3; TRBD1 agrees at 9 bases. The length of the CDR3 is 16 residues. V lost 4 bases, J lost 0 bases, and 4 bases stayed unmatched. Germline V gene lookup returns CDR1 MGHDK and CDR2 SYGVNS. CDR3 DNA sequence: TGTGCCAGCAGTGCCTGGGACAGGGTCTCTGGAAACACCATATATTTT. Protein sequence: CASSAWDRVSGNTIYF.

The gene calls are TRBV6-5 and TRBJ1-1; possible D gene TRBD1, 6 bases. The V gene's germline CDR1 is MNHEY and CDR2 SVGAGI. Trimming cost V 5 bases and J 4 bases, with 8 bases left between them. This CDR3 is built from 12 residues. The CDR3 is CASSTGSTEAFF. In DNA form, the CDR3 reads TGTGCCAGCAGTACAGGGTCCACTGAAGCTTTCTTT.

The CDR3 DNA is TGTGCCAGCAGTTACTCGAGGACAGGGGCCCTTTATGGCTACACCTTC. Protein sequence: CASSYSRTGALYGYTF. The chain carries TRBV6-5 and TRBJ1-2; TRBD1 agrees at 9 bases. With V trimmed by 0 bases and J by 5 bases, 7 bases remained unmatched. The CDR3 has 16 residues. The germline gives CDR1 MNHEY, CDR2 SVGAGI.

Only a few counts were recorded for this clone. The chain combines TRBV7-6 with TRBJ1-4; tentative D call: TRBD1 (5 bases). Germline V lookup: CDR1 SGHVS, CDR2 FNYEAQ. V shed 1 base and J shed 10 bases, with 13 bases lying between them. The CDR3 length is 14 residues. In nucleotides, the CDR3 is TGTGCCAGCAGCTTAGATGGGGGGGGTAGAAAACTGTTTTTT. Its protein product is CASSLDGGGRKLFF.

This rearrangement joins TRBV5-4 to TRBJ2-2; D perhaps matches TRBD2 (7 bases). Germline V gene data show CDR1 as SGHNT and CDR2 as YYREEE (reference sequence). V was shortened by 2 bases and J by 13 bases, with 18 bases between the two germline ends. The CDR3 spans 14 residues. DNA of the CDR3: TGTGCCAGCAGCTTACCAGGGGACGGGGGGACGCTGTTTTTT. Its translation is CASSLPGDGGTLFF.

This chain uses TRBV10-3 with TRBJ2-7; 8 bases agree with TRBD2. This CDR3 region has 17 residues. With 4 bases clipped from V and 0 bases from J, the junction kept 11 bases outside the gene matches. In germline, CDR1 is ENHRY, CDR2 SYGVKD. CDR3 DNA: TGTGCCATCAGTGCTCCAAACGGGGGGGGGATCTCCTACGAGCAGTACTTC. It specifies CAISAPNGGGISYEQYF.

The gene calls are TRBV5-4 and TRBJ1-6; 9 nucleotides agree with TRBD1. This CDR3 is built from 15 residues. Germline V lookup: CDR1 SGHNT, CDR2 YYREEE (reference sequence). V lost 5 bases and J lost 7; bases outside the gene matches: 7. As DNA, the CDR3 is TGTGCCAGCAGGAACAGGGGGCAAACGAATTCACCCCTCCACTTT. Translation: CASRNRGQTNSPLHF.

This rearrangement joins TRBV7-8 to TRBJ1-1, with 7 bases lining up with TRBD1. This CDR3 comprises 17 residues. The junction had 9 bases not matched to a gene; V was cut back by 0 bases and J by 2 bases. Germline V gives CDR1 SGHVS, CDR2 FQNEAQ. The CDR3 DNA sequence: TGTGCCAGCAGCTTAGCGCGAACAGGGGATTATAACACTGAAGCTTTCTTT. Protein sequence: CASSLARTGDYNTEAFF.

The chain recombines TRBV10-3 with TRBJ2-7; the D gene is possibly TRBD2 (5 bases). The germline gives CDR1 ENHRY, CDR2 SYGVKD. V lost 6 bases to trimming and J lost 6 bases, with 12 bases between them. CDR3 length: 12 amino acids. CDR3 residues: CAIRGPRGEQYF. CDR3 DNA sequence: TGTGCCATCAGGGGCCCTCGGGGCGAGCAGTACTTC.

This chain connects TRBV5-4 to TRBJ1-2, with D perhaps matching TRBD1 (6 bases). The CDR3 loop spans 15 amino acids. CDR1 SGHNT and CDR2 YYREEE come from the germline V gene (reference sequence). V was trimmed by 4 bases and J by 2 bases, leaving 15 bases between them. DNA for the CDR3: TGTGCCAGCAGCACAACAGGGAGAAGGAACTATGGCTACACCTTC. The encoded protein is CASSTTGRRNYGYTF.

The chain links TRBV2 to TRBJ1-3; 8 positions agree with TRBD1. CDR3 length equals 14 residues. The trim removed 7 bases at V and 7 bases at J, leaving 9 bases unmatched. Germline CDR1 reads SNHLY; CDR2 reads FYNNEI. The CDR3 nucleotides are TGTGCCAGCAAACAGGGGGAAATTGGTAACACCATATATTTT. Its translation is CASKQGEIGNTIYF.

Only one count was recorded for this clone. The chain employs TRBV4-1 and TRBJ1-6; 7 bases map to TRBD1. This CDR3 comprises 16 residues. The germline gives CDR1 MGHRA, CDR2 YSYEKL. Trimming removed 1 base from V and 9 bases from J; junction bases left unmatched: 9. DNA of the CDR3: TGCGCCAGCAGCCAAGTAGGGGGCGGAATTCTTTCACCCCTCCACTTT. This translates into CASSQVGGGILSPLHF.

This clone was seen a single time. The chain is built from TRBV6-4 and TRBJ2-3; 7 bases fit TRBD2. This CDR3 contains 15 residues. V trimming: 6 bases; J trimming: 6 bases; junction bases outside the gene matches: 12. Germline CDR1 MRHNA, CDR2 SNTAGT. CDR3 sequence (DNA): TGTGCCAGCAGCCCCTTGGGGGGGGAAGAGGATACGCAGTATTTT. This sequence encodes CASSPLGGEEDTQYF.

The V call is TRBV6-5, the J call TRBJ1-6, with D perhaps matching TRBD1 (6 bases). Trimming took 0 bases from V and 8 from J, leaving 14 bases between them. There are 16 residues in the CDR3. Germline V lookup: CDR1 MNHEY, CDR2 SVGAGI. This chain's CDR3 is CASSYSPAGAHSPLHF. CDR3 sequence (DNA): TGTGCCAGCAGTTACTCCCCGGCAGGGGCGCATTCACCCCTCCACTTT.

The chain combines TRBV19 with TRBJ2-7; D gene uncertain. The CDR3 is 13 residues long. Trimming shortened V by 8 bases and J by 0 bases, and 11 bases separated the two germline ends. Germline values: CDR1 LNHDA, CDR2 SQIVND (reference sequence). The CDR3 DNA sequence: TGTGCCAGTGCCCTGCGGAGCTCCTACGAGCAGTACTTC. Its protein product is CASALRSSYEQYF.

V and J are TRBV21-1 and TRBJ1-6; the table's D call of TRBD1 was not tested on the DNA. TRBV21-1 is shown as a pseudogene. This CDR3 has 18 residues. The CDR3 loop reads CASSGGTGGCYNNSPLHF. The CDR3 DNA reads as TGTGCCAGCAGCGGTGGGACAGGGGGCTGTTATAATAATTCACCCCTCCACTTT.

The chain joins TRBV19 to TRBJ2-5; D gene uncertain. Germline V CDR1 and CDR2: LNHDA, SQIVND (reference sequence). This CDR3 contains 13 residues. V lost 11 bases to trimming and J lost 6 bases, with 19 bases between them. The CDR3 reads CASRKTREKTQYF. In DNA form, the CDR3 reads TGTGCCTCCCGGAAGACAAGAGAGAAGACCCAGTACTTC.

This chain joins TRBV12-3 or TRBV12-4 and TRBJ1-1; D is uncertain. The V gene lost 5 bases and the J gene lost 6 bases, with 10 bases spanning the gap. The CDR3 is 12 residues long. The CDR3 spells CASSTYPPEAFF. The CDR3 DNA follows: TGTGCCAGCAGTACCTACCCCCCTGAAGCTTTCTTT.

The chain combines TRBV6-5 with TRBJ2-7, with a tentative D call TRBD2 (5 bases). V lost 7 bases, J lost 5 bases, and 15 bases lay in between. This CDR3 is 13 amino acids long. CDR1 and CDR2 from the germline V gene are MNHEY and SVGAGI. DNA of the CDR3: TGTGCCAGCATCCCCCCGGGAAAGGACGAGCAGTACTTC. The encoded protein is CASIPPGKDEQYF.

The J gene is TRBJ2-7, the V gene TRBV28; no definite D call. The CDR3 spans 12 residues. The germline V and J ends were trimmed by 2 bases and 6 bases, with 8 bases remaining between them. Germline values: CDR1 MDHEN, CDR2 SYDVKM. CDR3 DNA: TGTGCCAGCAGTTTAAGTAGCCTCGAGCAGTACTTC. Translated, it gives CASSLSSLEQYF.

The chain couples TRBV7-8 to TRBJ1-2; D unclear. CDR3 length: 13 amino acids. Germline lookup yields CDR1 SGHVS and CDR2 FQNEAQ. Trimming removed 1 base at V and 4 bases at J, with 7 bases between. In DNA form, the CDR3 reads TGTGCCAGCAGCTTAGACTCATCCTATGGCTACACCTTC. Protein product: CASSLDSSYGYTF.